These 4 T cell receptor beta chains were all obtained from the same sample, sequenced in a study of blood T cell repertoires in COVID-19. Produced via immunoSEQ multiplex PCR; TCRdb's table is partial and in-frame only. The table includes about 110,000 clones, just over 70% detected once. Material for sequencing was peripheral blood. These receptors were collected from a woman aged 40 to 50 with acute or convalescent COVID-19.

CDR3 sequence reads: CASRVAGGFYEQFF. CDR3 nucleotides: TGTGCCAGCAGGGTAGCGGGGGGTTTCTATGAGCAGTTCTTC. V is TRBV28 and J is TRBJ2-1; TRBD2 agrees at 10 bases. V lost 6 bases and J lost 8; bases outside the gene matches: 7. Germline V CDR1 and CDR2: MDHEN, SYDVKM. The CDR3 runs 14 residues. Full variable domain (remainder filled in from reference TRBV28 and TRBJ2-1): DVKVTQSSRYLVKRTGEKVFLECVQDMDHENMFWYRQDPGLGLRLIYFSYDVKMKEKGDIPEGYSVSREKKERFSLILESASTNQTSMYLCASRVAGGFYEQFFGPGTRLTVL.

This rearrangement joins TRBV28 to TRBJ2-1; D possibly corresponds to TRBD1 (5 bases). Deletions cut 0 bases from V and 0 bases from J, with 9 bases between. The germline CDR1 and CDR2 sequences are MDHEN and SYDVKM. CDR3 size: 16 residues. In DNA form, the CDR3 reads TGTGCCAGCAGTTTATGGGGCAGGGTCTCCTACAATGAGCAGTTCTTC. Translating it yields CASSLWGRVSYNEQFF. Based on the CDR3 plus reference TRBV28 and TRBJ2-1, the full variable domain is DVKVTQSSRYLVKRTGEKVFLECVQDMDHENMFWYRQDPGLGLRLIYFSYDVKMKEKGDIPEGYSVSREKKERFSLILESASTNQTSMYLCASSLWGRVSYNEQFFGPGTRLTVL.

This chain connects TRBV2 to TRBJ1-2; 10 bases map to TRBD1. Germline CDR1 reads SNHLY; CDR2 reads FYNNEI. V dropped 2 bases and J dropped 6; count of bases not matched to a gene: 6. This CDR3 is 15 amino acids long. CDR3 nucleotides: TGTGCCAGCAGTGAATACCCGACAGGGGGCGATGGCTACACCTTC. Translation: CASSEYPTGGDGYTF.

The chain recombines TRBV27 with TRBJ2-1; 8 bases map to TRBD2. This CDR3 is built from 18 residues. The V gene's germline CDR1 is MNHEY and CDR2 SMNVEV (reference sequence). V lost 8 bases and J lost 0; bases outside the gene matches: 15. CDR3 DNA sequence: TGTGCCAGCCTAACCACAGCGGGGGTACGATACTCCTACAATGAGCAGTTCTTC. It specifies CASLTTAGVRYSYNEQFF.